This TCR beta chain was identified in a study of Ad26.COV2.S vaccination and SARS-CoV-2 variants. Study as a whole: By the intramuscular route, Ad26.COV2.S was given once, or twice 56 days apart.

Treatment specified: about 20 received Ad26.COV2.S at low or high dose, single or two shots; 5 received placebo; per-sample allocation not given. Material that was analyzed had been drawn on day 63 after the first vaccine or placebo injection. An adult aged 18-55 years in Boston served as the donor. The data were produced by immunoSEQ multiplex PCR, yet TCRdb's version contains in-frame clones alone and is incomplete. The data show around 450,000 clones, around 89% seen once. CDR3 length: 13 residues. Germline CDR1 and CDR2: SGHAT and FQNNGV. The V segment lost 5 bases and the J segment 8 bases; nucleotides outside the gene matches: 6. The study, taken as a whole, reports: Those who received vaccine or placebo ended up with similar non-spike TCR breadth.

On this clone itself: Its antigen is not identified.

This material consisted of peripheral blood, taken in a trial of Ad26.COV2.S vaccine versus placebo. The receptor's source is a person between 18 and 65 years old who received the Ad26.COV2.S COVID-19 vaccine or a placebo. The V gene is TRBV11-2, the J gene TRBJ2-4, with TRBD1 matching 7 bases. Written as DNA, the CDR3 is TGTGCCAGCAGCCTTCTACAGGGGCACATTCAGTACTTC. Residues: CASSLLQGHIQYF.